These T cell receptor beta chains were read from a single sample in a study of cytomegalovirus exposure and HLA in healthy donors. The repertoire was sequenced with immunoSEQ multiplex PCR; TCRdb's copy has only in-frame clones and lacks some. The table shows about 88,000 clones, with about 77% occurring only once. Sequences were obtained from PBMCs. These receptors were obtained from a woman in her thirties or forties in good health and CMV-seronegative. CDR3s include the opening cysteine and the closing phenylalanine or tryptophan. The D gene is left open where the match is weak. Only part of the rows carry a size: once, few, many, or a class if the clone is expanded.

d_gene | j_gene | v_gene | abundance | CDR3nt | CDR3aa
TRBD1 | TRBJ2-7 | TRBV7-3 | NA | TGTGCCAGCAGCTTGGGGCCCCCGGGACAGGGGCCGGATGAGCAGTACTTC | CASSLGPPGQGPDEQYF
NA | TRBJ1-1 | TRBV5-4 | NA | TGTGCCAGCAGCTCAGGGCTGACTGAAGCTTTCTTT | CASSSGLTEAFF
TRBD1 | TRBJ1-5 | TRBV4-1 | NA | TGCGCCAGCAGCCAGACAGGGATTAGTAATCAGCCCCAGCATTTT | CASSQTGISNQPQHF
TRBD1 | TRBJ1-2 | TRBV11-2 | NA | TGTGCCAGCAGCACTCAGGGGGCGGGATATGGCTACACCTTC | CASSTQGAGYGYTF
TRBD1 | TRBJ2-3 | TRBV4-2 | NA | TGTGCCAGCAGCCAAGGAGGACAGGGAATCGATACGCAGTATTTT | CASSQGGQGIDTQYF
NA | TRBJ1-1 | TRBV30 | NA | TGTGCCTGGAGGACAGAACGAAACACTGAAGCTTTCTTT | CAWRTERNTEAFF
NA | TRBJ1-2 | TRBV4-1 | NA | TGCGCCAGCAGCCCCCCGCACAGGAGTCCTAACTATGGCTACACCTTC | CASSPPHRSPNYGYTF
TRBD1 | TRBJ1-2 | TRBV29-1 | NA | TGCAGCGTTGTATCCGGGACAGCCTATGGCTACACCTTC | CSVVSGTAYGYTF
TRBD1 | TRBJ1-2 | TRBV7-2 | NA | TGTGCCAGCAGACCGGACAGGGGCTATGGCTACACCTTC | CASRPDRGYGYTF
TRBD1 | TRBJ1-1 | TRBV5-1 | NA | TGCGCCAGCAGCTTGGCTGGACAGGGAGGGTTGAACACTGAAGCTTTCTTT | CASSLAGQGGLNTEAFF
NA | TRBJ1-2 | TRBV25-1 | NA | TGTGCCAGCAGTGAATATTCGGGTGGCTACACCTTC | CASSEYSGGYTF
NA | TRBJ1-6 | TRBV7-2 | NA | TGTGCCAGCAGTTCCGGGACACATTCACCCCTCCACTTT | CASSSGTHSPLHF
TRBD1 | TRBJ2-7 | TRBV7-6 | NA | TGTGCCAGCAGCTTAAGGTCCGGGACAGGGTCCTACGAGCAGTACTTC | CASSLRSGTGSYEQYF
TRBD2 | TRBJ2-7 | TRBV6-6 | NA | TGTGCCAGCAGTCGCGGGGAGGGGTACAAGCAGTACTTC | CASSRGEGYKQYF
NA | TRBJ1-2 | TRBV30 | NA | TGTGCCTGGAGAGGGCGGGGTGCGGGGTCCAACTATGGCTACACCTTC | CAWRGRGAGSNYGYTF
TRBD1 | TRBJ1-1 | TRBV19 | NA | TGTGCCAGTACCCAGGACAGGGGGGGAAGGGTCACTGAAGCTTTCTTT | CASTQDRGGRVTEAFF
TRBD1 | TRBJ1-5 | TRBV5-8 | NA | TGTGCCAGCAGCTTTCGACAGGGGTTCAATCAGCCCCAGCATTTT | CASSFRQGFNQPQHF
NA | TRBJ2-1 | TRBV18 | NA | TGTGCCAGCTCACCCCCCAGTGGGGGAGGCTCCTACAATGAGCAGTTCTTC | CASSPPSGGGSYNEQFF
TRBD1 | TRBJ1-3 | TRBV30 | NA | TGTGCCTGGACGGGACAGAAGGCTGGAAACACCATATATTTT | CAWTGQKAGNTIYF
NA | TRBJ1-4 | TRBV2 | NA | TGTGCCAGCAGTGAAGGCCTAGGGGTTTACGAAAAACTGTTTTTT | CASSEGLGVYEKLFF
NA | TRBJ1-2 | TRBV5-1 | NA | TGCGCCAGCAGCTTGGTAGCAGGGCCGAGGACTGGCTACACCTTC | CASSLVAGPRTGYTF
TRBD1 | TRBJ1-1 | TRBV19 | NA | TGTGCCAGTAGTACTCACAGGGGGATGAACACTGAAGCTTTCTTT | CASSTHRGMNTEAFF
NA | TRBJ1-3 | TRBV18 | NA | TGTGCCAGCTCACCGGGACACAGCTCTGGAAACACCATATATTTT | CASSPGHSSGNTIYF
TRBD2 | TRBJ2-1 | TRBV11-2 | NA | TGTGCCAGCAGCCTGATAGCGGGGGGCGCGTCTGAGCAGTTCTTC | CASSLIAGGASEQFF
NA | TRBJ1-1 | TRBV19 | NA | TGTGCCAGTAGTATAGGGGGGGGGAACACTGAAGCTTTCTTT | CASSIGGGNTEAFF
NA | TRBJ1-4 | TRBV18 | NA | TGTGCCAGCTCAGAACAGGGAGGGGAAAAACTGTTTTTT | CASSEQGGEKLFF
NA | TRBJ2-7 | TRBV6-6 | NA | TGTGCCAGCAGCCTAGACAGTAAAATTGGCGAGCAGTACTTC | CASSLDSKIGEQYF
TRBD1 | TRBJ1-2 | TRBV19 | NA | TGTGCCAGTAGTCTTCGGACAGGGGGCGCGTGGGACTATGGCTACACCTTC | CASSLRTGGAWDYGYTF
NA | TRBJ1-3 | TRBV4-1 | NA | TGCGCCAGCAGCCGACCTCCGGGGGGGAACACCATATATTTT | CASSRPPGGNTIYF
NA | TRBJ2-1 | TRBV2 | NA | TGTGCCAGCAGTGAAAGGGGGATCTCCTACAATGAGCAGTTCTTC | CASSERGISYNEQFF
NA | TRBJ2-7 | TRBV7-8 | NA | TGTGCCAGCAGCTTATCCCCCTATGTCGAGCAGTACTTC | CASSLSPYVEQYF
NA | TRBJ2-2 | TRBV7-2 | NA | TGTGCCAGCAGCTTAACAATCTCGAACACCGGGGAGCTGTTTTTT | CASSLTISNTGELFF
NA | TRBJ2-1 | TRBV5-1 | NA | TGCGCCAGCAGCTTTGGGGGGGCCTCCTCCTACAATGAGCAGTTCTTC | CASSFGGASSYNEQFF
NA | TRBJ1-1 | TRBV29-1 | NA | TGCAGCGTTCTCTCCGGAGCCCGCACGAACACTGAAGCTTTCTTT | CSVLSGARTNTEAFF
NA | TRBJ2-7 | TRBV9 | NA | TGTGCCAGCAGCGTAGGGCAGTACTCCTACGAGCAGTACTTC | CASSVGQYSYEQYF
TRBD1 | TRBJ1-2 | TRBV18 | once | TGTGCCAGCTCACCAGCCCCCGAGGGGGCGCTGGGCTACACCTTC | CASSPAPEGALGYTF
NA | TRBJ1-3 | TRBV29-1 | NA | TGCAGCGTTGATACGGGACACATCTCCTCTGGAAACACCATATATTTT | CSVDTGHISSGNTIYF
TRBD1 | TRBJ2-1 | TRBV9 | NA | TGTGCCAGCAGCGGAGGGACAGGGGGAATCAATGAGCAGTTCTTC | CASSGGTGGINEQFF
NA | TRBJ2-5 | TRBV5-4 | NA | TGTGCCAGCAGCCGCCCAGGGAGGTCAGAGACCCAGTACTTC | CASSRPGRSETQYF
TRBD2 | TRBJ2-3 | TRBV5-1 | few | TGCGCCAGCAGCTTAATCGGGGGGGTGAGCACAGATACGCAGTATTTT | CASSLIGGVSTDTQYF
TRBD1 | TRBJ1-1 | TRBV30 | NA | TGTGCCTGCCGGGGACAGGCGAACACTGAAGCTTTCTTT | CACRGQANTEAFF
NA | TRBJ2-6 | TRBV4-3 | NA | TGCGCCAGCAGCACCCTAGTCGACGGGGCCAACGTCCTGACTTTC | CASSTLVDGANVLTF
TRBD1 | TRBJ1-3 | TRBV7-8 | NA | TGTGCCAGCAGCTTCGGGACAGGGGGCGCCTCGGGAAACACCATATATTTT | CASSFGTGGASGNTIYF
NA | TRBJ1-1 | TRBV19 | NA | TGTGCCAGTAGAGAATGGGACAACAACACTGAAGCTTTCTTT | CASREWDNNTEAFF
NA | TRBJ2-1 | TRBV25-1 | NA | TGTGCCAGCAGTGGTCTAGGTGAGCAGTTCTTC | CASSGLGEQFF
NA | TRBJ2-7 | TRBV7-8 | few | TGTGCCAGCAGCTCGTTCGGCGAGCAGTACTTC | CASSSFGEQYF
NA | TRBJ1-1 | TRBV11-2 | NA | TGTGCCAGCAGCTTGACAAGGAACACTGAAGCTTTCTTT | CASSLTRNTEAFF
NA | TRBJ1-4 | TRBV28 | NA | TGTGCCAGCTCACCTGGGCAGTTTAATGAAAAACTGTTTTTT | CASSPGQFNEKLFF
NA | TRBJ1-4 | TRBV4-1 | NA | TGCGCCAGCAGCCAAGTGCTGGCAGCAACTAATGAAAAACTGTTTTTT | CASSQVLAATNEKLFF
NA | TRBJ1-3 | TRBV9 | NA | TGTGCCAGCAGCGTAGATCAGATGAACTCTGGAAACACCATATATTTT | CASSVDQMNSGNTIYF
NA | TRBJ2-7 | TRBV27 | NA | TGTGCCAGCAGTTTAATCGGGAGCGACGAGCAGTACTTC | CASSLIGSDEQYF